Listed below are T cell receptor beta chains from one sample, sequenced in a study of identical twins. TCRdb independently ran MiXCR on the 5' RACE reads; one entry per CDR3 protein. The table includes 100,000 to 110,000 distinct CDR3 sequences, under 6.5% detected once. The sample taken for sequencing was memory T cells sorted from blood. The receptors come from a woman between 45 and 65 years old in good health. Both conserved end residues are part of each CDR3. A D gene is named only where the DNA matches it firmly. Clone size is stated in some rows and not others, as once, few, many or a class when expanded.

many TRBJ2-2 TRBD2 TRBV5-1 CASSLAGSLAGGPDTGELFF TGCGCCAGCAGCTTGGCCGGTTCTTTAGCGGGAGGGCCGGACACCGGGGAGCTGTTTTTT
many TRBJ2-5 TRBD2 TRBV20-1 CSATTSGSRETQYF TGCAGTGCTACCACTAGCGGGAGTCGTGAGACCCAGTACTTC
many TRBJ2-2 - TRBV5-1 CASSLEGSHTGELFF TGCGCCAGCAGCTTGGAGGGCAGCCACACCGGGGAGCTGTTTTTT
many TRBJ2-3 - TRBV7-8 CASSTGQGGVTDTQYF TGTGCCAGCAGCACCGGACAGGGAGGGGTCACAGATACGCAGTATTTT
many TRBJ1-2 - TRBV20-1 CSARRRGDGRGHGYTF TGCAGTGCTAGAAGGCGGGGGGACGGCCGAGGACATGGCTACACCTTC
many TRBJ2-1 - TRBV14 CASSRMGPWNEQFF TGTGCCAGCAGCCGGATGGGGCCGTGGAATGAGCAGTTCTTC
many TRBJ1-4 - TRBV7-9 CASSYRNEKLFF TGTGCCAGCAGCTACAGAAATGAAAAACTGTTTTTT
few TRBJ2-1 TRBD1 TRBV20-1 CSARGDRGVGGSSYNEQFF TGCAGTGCTAGGGGGGACAGGGGAGTTGGTGGAAGCTCCTACAATGAGCAGTTCTTC
many TRBJ2-1 TRBD1 TRBV30 CAWSRDRARDEQFF TGTGCCTGGAGCAGGGACAGGGCCCGGGATGAGCAGTTCTTC
- TRBJ2-5 TRBD1 TRBV20-1 CSASTGTGRETQYF TGCAGTGCTAGCACCGGGACAGGGAGGGAGACCCAGTACTTC
- TRBJ2-5 - TRBV14 CASSQTGATTQYF TGTGCCAGCAGCCAAACAGGTGCGACCACCCAGTACTTC
few TRBJ2-3 TRBD2 TRBV5-1 CASSWGDTSGDTQYF TGCGCCAGCAGCTGGGGGGACACTAGCGGAGATACGCAGTATTTT
many TRBJ1-2 TRBD1 TRBV30 CAWNRDRGSDGYTF TGTGCCTGGAATCGGGACAGGGGGTCTGATGGCTACACCTTC
many TRBJ2-3 TRBD2 TRBV4-2 CASSQEDATSGTDTQYF TGTGCCAGCAGCCAAGAAGATGCGACTAGCGGCACAGATACGCAGTATTTT
many TRBJ1-5 TRBD1 TRBV6-5 CASSYRGPQPQHF TGTGCCAGCAGTTACAGGGGGCCCCAGCCCCAGCATTTT
many TRBJ2-5 - TRBV9 CASSAMVLEETQYF TGTGCCAGCAGCGCGATGGTCCTAGAAGAGACCCAGTACTTC
many TRBJ1-5 - TRBV20-1 CSATLGTRSNQPQHF TGCAGTGCTACCCTTGGTACCAGAAGCAATCAGCCCCAGCATTTT